This TCR beta chain was captured by sequencing in a study of blood T cell repertoires in COVID-19. Study summary: The analysed material was cDNA or gDNA that came from T cells, B-cell-depleted T cells, or PBMCs.

Germline CDR1 is MDHEN and CDR2 is SYDVKM. The length of the CDR3 is 16 residues. Trimming stripped 3 bases from V and 7 bases from J, with 16 bases between. In the original analysis: Reference gene primer amplification yielded estimated nucleated cell counts. The data were produced by immunoSEQ multiplex PCR, yet TCRdb's version contains in-frame clones alone and is incomplete. V and J calls and clone size are those listed in that table; D and trimming were worked out from the DNA. The table shows some 390,000 clones, with about 87% occurring only once. The specimen sequenced was peripheral blood. V usage is TRBV28 and J usage is TRBJ1-6; perhaps TRBD1 as D (5 bases). This clonotype was obtained from a human donor in a cohort sampled during active COVID-19. The CDR3 region has the DNA TGTGCCAGCAGTTTTTCCGTGGGAGGGGCGAATTCACCCCTCCACTTT. This translates into CASSFSVGGANSPLHF.